Listed here are 13 T cell receptor beta chains from one sample, sequenced in a study of T cell responses to AZD1222 COVID-19 vaccine. The method was immunoSEQ multiplex PCR; TCRdb's version includes in-frame clones alone and lacks a portion of them. The top ten hold less than 11% of the sample, which has more than 150,000 clones, roughly 92% seen once. Sequenced material: peripheral blood, taken on day 0 of AZD1222 vaccination. These receptors all stem from an adult in good health.

The CDR3 loop reads CASMKYNTEAFF. The CDR3 nucleotides read TGTGCCAGTATGAAGTATAACACTGAAGCTTTCTTT. This chain uses TRBV19 with TRBJ1-1; D ambiguous. Germline CDR1 is LNHDA and CDR2 is SQIVND (reference sequence). With 7 bases removed from V and 2 bases from J, the gap between germline ends came to 8 bases. The CDR3 is 12 amino acids. Full variable domain (rest looked up from reference TRBV19 and TRBJ1-1): DGGITQSPKYLFRKEGQNVTLSCEQNLNHDAMYWYRQDPGQGLRLIYYSQIVNDFQKGDIAEGYSVSREKKESFPLTVTSAQKNPTAFYLCASMKYNTEAFFGQGTRLTVV.

The CDR3 sequence: CASSSSGGAYEQYV. CDR3 sequence (DNA): TGTGCCAGCAGCTCCTCGGGGGGGGCCTACGAGCAGTACGTC. The chain carries TRBV7-2 and TRBJ2-7, with TRBD2 identical over 8 bases. The V and J ends lost 4 bases and 2 bases, in that order; junction bases with no gene match: 4. The CDR3 length is 14 residues. Germline loops: CDR1 SGHTA, CDR2 FQGNSA.

The chain uses TRBV7-2 and TRBJ1-2, with D uncertain. This CDR3 spans 14 amino acids. From germline, CDR1 is SGHTA and CDR2 FQGNSA. The V gene lost 1 base and the J gene lost 2 bases, with 8 bases spanning the gap. The CDR3 is CASSLVPGNYGYTF. CDR3 bases: TGTGCCAGCAGCTTAGTCCCTGGGAACTATGGCTACACCTTC.

The V and J genes are TRBV10-3 and TRBJ2-1, with 9 bases identical to TRBD1. From germline, CDR1 is ENHRY and CDR2 SYGVKD. The CDR3 spans 12 residues. The V and J ends lost 7 bases and 12 bases, in that order; junction bases with no gene match: 7. CDR3 in DNA: TGTGCCATCACCGAGGACAGGGGAGTGCAGTTCTTC. It yields the protein CAITEDRGVQFF.

This chain links TRBV5-5 with TRBJ1-2; unclear D gene. The CDR3 extends over 13 amino acids. Germline CDR1 and CDR2: SGHKS and YYEKEE (reference sequence). Trimming pared 0 bases from V and 4 bases from J, leaving 7 bases between. This chain's CDR3 is CASSLVGPYGYTF. CDR3 sequence (DNA): TGTGCCAGCAGCTTGGTAGGGCCCTATGGCTACACCTTC.

This clone was picked up one time. This chain connects TRBV7-9 to TRBJ2-5; no reliable D call. V shed 5 bases and J shed 6 bases, with 13 bases lying between them. The CDR3 has 13 amino acids. Germline V gene lookup returns CDR1 SEHNR and CDR2 FQNEAQ (reference sequence). Here the CDR3 reads CASSPAIKKTQYF. The CDR3 DNA is TGTGCCAGCAGCCCGGCCATAAAGAAGACCCAGTACTTC.

This clone was observed a single time. This chain uses TRBV6-1 with TRBJ2-5; 9 bases fit TRBD2. Per the germline V gene, CDR1 is MNHNS and CDR2 is SASEGT. V lost 3 bases to trimming and J lost 5 bases; unmatched junction nucleotides: 13. The CDR3 runs 17 residues. The CDR3 coding sequence is TGTGCCAGCAGTGACCAGTATAGGCGGGGGGGCAGGGAGACCCAGTACTTC. This encodes CASSDQYRRGGRETQYF.

The chain links TRBV5-1 to TRBJ2-2, with D perhaps TRBD1 (7 bases). Trimming pared 3 bases from V and 2 bases from J, leaving 14 bases between. From germline, CDR1 is SGHRS and CDR2 YFSETQ. This CDR3 spans 16 amino acids. Written as DNA, the CDR3 is TGCGCCAGCAGCTCCATGACAGGGACTAACACCGGGGAGCTGTTTTTT. Protein: CASSSMTGTNTGELFF. The full variable domain, rest sourced from reference TRBV5-1 and TRBJ2-2, is KAGVTQTPRYLIKTRGQQVTLSCSPISGHRSVSWYQQTPGQGLQFLFEYFSETQRNKGNFPGRFSGRQFSNSRSEMNVSTLELGDSALYLCASSSMTGTNTGELFFGEGSRLTVL.

The V gene is TRBV5-5, the J gene TRBJ1-2; the D gene is possibly TRBD1 (5 bases). V lost 0 bases and J 3 bases, leaving 9 bases between the germline ends. CDR1 is SGHKS, CDR2 YYEKEE, per germline (reference sequence). CDR3 length: 14 amino acids. The CDR3 coding sequence is TGTGCCAGCAGCTTGGAGGGGCGCGACTATGGCTACACCTTC. It translates to CASSLEGRDYGYTF. The full variable domain, in which reference TRBV5-5 and TRBJ1-2 provide the parts outside the CDR3, is DAGVTQSPTHLIKTRGQQVTLRCSPISGHKSVSWYQQVLGQGPQFIFQYYEKEERGRGNFPDRFSARQFPNYSSELNVNALLLGDSALYLCASSLEGRDYGYTFGSGTRLTVV.

This CDR3 is CASSQYPGGYGYTF. CDR3 coding DNA: TGTGCCAGCAGCCAATATCCAGGGGGCTATGGCTACACCTTC. This chain links TRBV4-2 with TRBJ1-2, with 7 bases fitting TRBD1. Germline CDR1 LGHNA, CDR2 YNFKEQ. The J segment lost 4 bases and the V segment lost 2 bases, leaving 4 bases of the junction unmatched. The CDR3 contains 14 residues.

The chain uses TRBV11-2 and TRBJ1-3; D might be TRBD1 (6 bases). V lost 5 bases, J lost 4 bases, and 15 bases lay in between. CDR1 SGHAT and CDR2 FQNNGV come from the germline V gene. This CDR3 has 15 amino acids. CDR3 residues: CASSRTQGLGNTIYF. Written as DNA, the CDR3 is TGTGCCAGCAGCCGAACTCAGGGGCTAGGAAACACCATATATTTT.

The V and J genes are TRBV7-9 and TRBJ1-1; D is uncertain. V lost 7 bases, J lost 1 base, and 13 bases lay in between. The CDR3 is made up of 14 amino acids. Germline lookup yields CDR1 SEHNR and CDR2 FQNEAQ (reference sequence). The CDR3 DNA sequence: TGTGCCAGCAAAGGGCCCCGGGGGAACACTGAAGCTTTCTTT. The encoded protein is CASKGPRGNTEAFF.

This rearrangement joins TRBV7-2 to TRBJ1-5, with 8 bases aligning to TRBD1. V trimming: 5 bases; J trimming: 3 bases; junction bases outside the gene matches: 6. The CDR3 sequence is 15 residues long. Germline V lookup: CDR1 SGHTA, CDR2 FQGNSA. The DNA for the CDR3 is TGTGCCAGCAGCCAGGACAGGGTGTTCAATCAGCCCCAGCATTTT. It translates to CASSQDRVFNQPQHF.